The clone carrying this T cell receptor beta chain was observed a handful of times. Its antigen is as yet unknown. Germline assignment: CDR1 DFQATT and CDR2 SNEGSKA (reference sequence). The V end was cut by 3 bases, the J end by 9 bases, with 6 bases between. This CDR3 region has 10 residues. The data derive from a study of shared clonotypes between healthy human individuals. Findings and caveats of the study: Between several donors, naive CD4 clonotypes were shared at a level of around 4.9%. In contrast to clonotypes shared by all four donors, non-shared clonotypes had lower generation probabilities.

The method was immunoSEQ multiplex PCR; TCRdb's version includes in-frame clones alone and lacks a portion of them. The sample carries around 700,000 clones, 55% to 75% recorded once. Healthy HIV-negative adults with no recent acute infections or vaccinations were recruited as donors. The clonotype originates from a woman in her thirties in good health. Sequencing was done on a sample of memory CD4+ T cells sorted from blood. Specified subset: CD45RA-negative fraction. The chain recombines TRBV20-1 with TRBJ2-1; D not resolved. CDR3 sequence: CSARPGEQFF. The DNA for the CDR3 is TGCAGTGCTAGGCCAGGTGAGCAGTTCTTC.